Listed here are 6 T cell receptor beta chains from one sample, sequenced in a study of blood T cell repertoires in COVID-19. Using immunoSEQ multiplex PCR, the repertoire was profiled, and TCRdb retains in-frame clones only, with some absent. The table shows fewer than 250,000 clones, with about 88% occurring only once. The sample taken for sequencing was peripheral blood. These receptors were obtained from a man aged 65 to 85 with acute or convalescent COVID-19.

The count of this clone is one. The genes are TRBV20-1 and TRBJ2-7; 8 nucleotides line up with TRBD2. The J segment lost 7 bases and the V segment lost 3 bases, leaving 11 bases of the junction unmatched. Germline assignment: CDR1 DFQATT and CDR2 SNEGSKA (reference sequence). The CDR3 extends over 14 amino acids. The CDR3 nucleotides are TGCAGTGCTAGTCCGGCGGGAGGACGGAAAGAGCAGTACTTC. It is translated as CSASPAGGRKEQYF.

The rearrangement joins TRBV18 to TRBJ1-1; no reliable D call. This CDR3 has 16 amino acids. CDR1 is KGHSH and CDR2 is LQKENI in the germline V gene. V gave up 3 bases and J gave up 1 base, with 15 bases separating them. CDR3 sequence (DNA): TGTGCCAGCTCACCCCGACTTAATCTGGGGAACACTGAAGCTTTCTTT. It codes for CASSPRLNLGNTEAFF.

To note about this clone: This specimen includes other DNA sequences encoding the same CDR3. The chain couples TRBV28 to TRBJ1-2; TRBD1 might be the D (5 bases). CDR1 and CDR2 from the germline V gene are MDHEN and SYDVKM. The germline V and J ends were trimmed by 2 bases and 1 base, with 5 bases remaining between them. This CDR3 has 13 amino acids. The CDR3 region is CASSLQGNYGYTF. The CDR3 DNA reads TGTGCCAGCAGTTTACAGGGTAACTATGGCTACACCTTC.

V and J are TRBV30 and TRBJ1-1, with 9 bases that match TRBD1. Germline CDR1 reads GTSNPN; CDR2 reads SVGIG (reference sequence). J gave up 9 bases and V 3 bases, and 5 bases lay outside the gene matches. This CDR3 contains 12 residues. The CDR3 here is CAWRKTGGKAFF. CDR3 nucleotides: TGTGCCTGGAGGAAGACAGGGGGGAAAGCTTTCTTT.

The chain's CDR3 is CASTGEETQYF. In DNA form, the CDR3 reads TGCGCCAGCACCGGGGAAGAGACCCAGTACTTC. This chain joins TRBV5-1 and TRBJ2-5, with a tentative D call TRBD2 (5 bases). The CDR3 consists of 11 residues. V lost 6 bases to trimming and J lost 3 bases, with 6 bases between them. In germline, CDR1 is SGHRS, CDR2 YFSETQ.

This clone occurred once. V is TRBV2 and J is TRBJ1-1, with a weak D call TRBD1 (5 bases). The length of the CDR3 is 16 residues. Germline CDR1 reads SNHLY; CDR2 reads FYNNEI. V gave up 3 bases and J gave up 0 bases, with 14 bases separating them. Written as DNA, the CDR3 is TGTGCCAGCAGTGATCTGAGCGGGGCCCTGAACACTGAAGCTTTCTTT. Translating gives CASSDLSGALNTEAFF.